Sequencing of this TCR beta chain was carried out in a study of blood T cell repertoires in COVID-19. In the study overall: T cells, B-cell-depleted T cells, or PBMCs supplied cDNA or gDNA.

Clones were sequenced by immunoSEQ multiplex PCR, and TCRdb holds only the in-frame ones, with some missing. The data contain about 110,000 clones, around four fifths of them singletons. The CDR3 has 16 residues. Germline CDR1 LNHDA, CDR2 SQIVND (reference sequence). J was trimmed by 5 bases and V by 5 bases; bases with no gene match: 11. Sequencing was done on a sample of peripheral blood. This clonotype was obtained from a woman between 65 and 79 years old with acute or convalescent COVID-19. The gene calls are TRBV19 and TRBJ2-1, with TRBD1 matching 8 bases. The CDR3 loop reads CASSPYSRTGNNEQFF. DNA for the CDR3: TGTGCCAGTAGTCCATACTCGAGGACAGGGAACAATGAGCAGTTCTTC.